A single sample gave rise to the 7 T cell receptor beta chains below, sequenced in a study of cytomegalovirus exposure and HLA in healthy donors. This PCR relied on a set of 60 Vbeta primers and 13 Jbeta primers. Here immunoSEQ multiplex PCR was the method, and the copy in TCRdb shows in-frame clones only, minus some. The table includes about 220,000 clones, about four fifths detected once. The source material was PBMCs. Receptors were obtained from a man between 35 and 55 years old in good health and CMV-seropositive.

This rearrangement joins TRBV5-1 to TRBJ1-3; D perhaps matches TRBD1 (6 bases). The CDR3 length is 15 residues. Per germline, CDR1 SGHRS and CDR2 YFSETQ. The V end lost 4 bases, the J end lost 2 bases, and 13 bases lay between the germline ends. Here the CDR3 DNA reads TGCGCCAGCAGCCAGACAGGAGACACTGGAAACACCATATATTTT. This gives the protein CASSQTGDTGNTIYF.

The gene calls are TRBV11-2 and TRBJ2-3, with D possibly being TRBD1 (5 bases). The CDR3 has 14 amino acids. In germline, CDR1 is SGHAT, CDR2 FQNNGV. The V gene lost 1 base and the J gene lost 1 base, with 6 bases spanning the gap. The CDR3 DNA reads TGTGCCAGCAGCTTAGCCAGGGGCACAGATACGCAGTATTTT. It is translated as CASSLARGTDTQYF.

The sample holds one count of this clone. This rearrangement joins TRBV27 to TRBJ2-1; TRBD2 agrees at 7 bases. The CDR3 totals 15 residues. The germline V gene has CDR1 MNHEY and CDR2 SMNVEV (reference sequence). With 0 bases clipped from V and 6 bases from J, the junction kept 5 bases outside the gene matches. CDR3 in amino acids: CASSLSLGGSNEQFF. DNA for the CDR3: TGTGCCAGCAGTTTATCCCTGGGCGGGAGCAATGAGCAGTTCTTC.

The chain recombines TRBV27 with TRBJ1-2; 7 bases align to TRBD1. The CDR3 runs 13 residues. Losses at the gene ends were 2 bases for V and 7 bases for J; bases not matched to a gene: 4. CDR1 and CDR2 from the germline V gene are MNHEY and SMNVEV (reference sequence). For the CDR3, the DNA is TGTGCCAGCAGTTTAACGACAGGGATTGGCTACACCTTC. It translates to CASSLTTGIGYTF.

This clone came up a few times. The chain couples TRBV5-6 to TRBJ1-2; 7 nucleotides align to TRBD1. The CDR3 spans 15 residues. V dropped 4 bases and J dropped 4; count of bases not matched to a gene: 10. Looked up from germline, CDR1 is SGHDT and CDR2 is YYEEEE. The CDR3 nucleotides read TGTGCCAGCAGCCCTCTCCGGGACAGCTTCTATGGCTACACCTTC. It codes for CASSPLRDSFYGYTF.

This clone was seen only a few times. V gene TRBV4-2 combines with J gene TRBJ1-4; possibly TRBD1 for D (5 bases). In germline, CDR1 is LGHNA, CDR2 YNFKEQ. There are 16 residues in the CDR3. V was clipped by 3 bases and J by 7 bases, with 18 bases between them. The CDR3 sequence is CASSHQRWQGGEKLFF. The CDR3 bases are TGTGCCAGCAGCCACCAGCGTTGGCAGGGTGGTGAAAAACTGTTTTTT.

This clone was counted a single time. The chain combines TRBV30 with TRBJ1-2, with D unresolved. This CDR3 spans 14 amino acids. Germline CDR1 is GTSNPN and CDR2 is SVGIG (reference sequence). Trimming removed 0 bases from V and 3 bases from J, with 11 bases in between. CDR3 in amino acids: CAWSVARPDYGYTF. The CDR3 DNA reads TGTGCCTGGAGTGTTGCGCGGCCAGACTATGGCTACACCTTC.